This is a list of T cell receptor beta chains from one sample in a study of post-analysis software for immune sequencing data. Using its own MiXCR run on the PCR reads, TCRdb lists one record per CDR3 protein. This sample has approximately 660,000 distinct CDR3 sequences, with 55% to 60% found just once. Material for sequencing was blood. The receptors originated from a girl aged 2-10 years with multiple sclerosis. The CDR3 runs from the conserved cysteine through the conserved F or W. The D gene is left open where the match is weak. Clone sizes are given selectively: once, few, many, or a class where the clone is expanded.

TRBV2	-	TRBJ2-3	TRBD1	TGTGCCAGCAGTGAGGGAGACAGGGGGTTTGGAGATACGCAGTATTTT	CASSEGDRGFGDTQYF
TRBV20-1	few	TRBJ2-1	-	TGCAGTGCTAGCCCCTCTACGTACAATGAGCAGTTCTTC	CSASPSTYNEQFF
TRBV20-1	-	TRBJ1-4	-	TGCAGTGCTAGCGAAGGGTTGGGTGAAAAACTGTTTTTT	CSASEGLGEKLFF
TRBV25-1	-	TRBJ2-1	-	TGTGCCAGCAGTGAATCCCTGCGGACTGGCGTCTACAATGAGCAGTTCTTC	CASSESLRTGVYNEQFF
TRBV6-5	-	TRBJ2-7	-	TGTGCCAGCAGTTACGGGCAGGCAGGCTACGAGCAGTACTTC	CASSYGQAGYEQYF
TRBV7-2	few	TRBJ2-4	TRBD1	TGTGCCAGCAGCTTAGAGGACAGGGGGAACATTCAGTACTTC	CASSLEDRGNIQYF
TRBV5-1	few	TRBJ2-5	-	TGCGCCAGCAGCTTGGACACGGGGGCCAAAGAGACCCAGTACTTC	CASSLDTGAKETQYF
TRBV5-5	-	TRBJ2-1	-	TGTGCCAGCAGCCTCCGGGACTCACCCGACAATGAGCAGTTCTTC	CASSLRDSPDNEQFF
TRBV20-1	-	TRBJ2-1	-	TGCAGTGCTAGGAGTAGGGGTGATGAGCAGTTCTTC	CSARSRGDEQFF
TRBV29-1	few	TRBJ2-3	-	TGCAGCGTCCAAGGGGGTCCGGACAGAAGAACAGATACGCAGTATTTT	CSVQGGPDRRTDTQYF
TRBV29-1	few	TRBJ2-5	-	TGCAGCGCGCCCGGAGGGGGCAGGGGACGCCAAGAGACCCAGTACTTC	CSAPGGGRGRQETQYF
TRBV7-2	few	TRBJ2-6	TRBD1	TGTGCCAGCAGACCAAGGACAGGGGGGTGGGTCCTGACTTTC	CASRPRTGGWVLTF
TRBV10-1	-	TRBJ1-5	TRBD1	TGCGCCAGCAGTGAGTCGACAGGGTTCCAGCATTTT	CASSESTGFQHF